Following are 30 T cell receptor beta chains from one sample sequenced in a study of T cell repertoires in ileal Crohn's disease (dated by TCRdb to the late 2010s). Receptors were amplified or captured by the immunoSEQ multiplex PCR assay. Here the immuneACCESS table is served through TCRdb, limited to in-frame sequences with V and J called. Missing clones are a known gap in these copies; in checked studies unresolved V genes cover under half, and the rest lacks a known reason. This sample has 13,000 to 15,000 clones in its table, and 70% to 90% of those were observed once. The ten largest make up 3% to 4% of the sample. Sequencing was done on a sample of ileal tissue. The receptor source for this set is an adult with Crohn's disease.

The rearrangement joins TRBV30 to TRBJ2-3, with D uncertain. Germline-derived CDR1 and CDR2 are GTSNPN and SVGIG (reference sequence). Trimming took off 2 bases at V and 7 bases at J, with 16 bases between the two ends. The CDR3 has 14 amino acids. CDR3 sequence reads: CAWSRYRLGNTQYF. The CDR3 nucleotides are TGTGCCTGGAGTCGCTACCGACTCGGAAATACGCAGTATTTT.

V and J are TRBV13 and TRBJ2-7; 11 bases are a match to TRBD2. Looked up from germline, CDR1 is PRHDT and CDR2 is FYEKMQ (reference sequence). Trimming took 5 bases from V and 3 from J; bases not matched to a gene: 6. This CDR3 region has 15 residues. CDR3 residues: CASSPRLAGIYEQYF. DNA of the CDR3: TGTGCCAGCAGCCCTCGACTAGCGGGGATCTACGAGCAGTACTTC.

The gene calls are TRBV28 and TRBJ2-3, with D perhaps matching TRBD1 (12 bases). Germline V gene sequence: CDR1 MDHEN, CDR2 SYDVKM. Deletions cut 4 bases from V and 7 bases from J, with 33 bases between. The CDR3 is 20 amino acids. The CDR3 nucleotides read TGTGCCAGCAGTTCGGTTTCCGGGACAGGGGGCACTAGCGGGGGAAATACGCAGTATTTT. Translated, it gives CASSSVSGTGGTSGGNTQYF.

The V and J genes are TRBV9 and TRBJ2-5, with TRBD1 matching over 7 bases. The J call is doubtful: the DNA matches TRBJ2-7 better. This CDR3 has 13 residues. Germline loops: CDR1 SGDLS, CDR2 YYNGEE. The CDR3: CASSVTGDGEQYF. CDR3 sequence (DNA): TGTGCCAGCAGCGTCACAGGGGATGGCGAGCAGTACTTC.

Concerning this clone itself: The junction departs from the called germline gene at one end, perhaps through a read error. This sequence joins TRBV5-1 and TRBJ2-7; D is tentatively TRBD1 or TRBD2 (6 bases each). This CDR3 has 14 amino acids. Germline values: CDR1 SGHRS, CDR2 YFSETQ. The CDR3 here is CASTLRDTSYEQYF. CDR3 sequence (DNA): TGCGCCAGCACCTTGCGGGACACTTCCTACGAGCAGTACTTC.

V and J are TRBV18 and TRBJ2-1; 9 bases line up with TRBD1. The CDR3 contains 15 residues. Germline V gene sequence: CDR1 KGHSH, CDR2 LQKENI. Trimming took 3 bases from V and 4 from J; bases not matched to a gene: 4. The CDR3 DNA follows: TGTGCCAGCTCACCCGGGACAGGGTTATACAATGAGCAGTTCTTC. Amino acids: CASSPGTGLYNEQFF.

The chain employs TRBV28 and TRBJ2-5; the match to TRBD1 covers 7 bases. The CDR3 extends over 11 amino acids. Germline V gene data show CDR1 as MDHEN and CDR2 as SYDVKM. CDR3 nucleotide sequence: TGTGCATCTAGGGGGCGAGAGACCCAGTACTTC. Residues: CASRGRETQYF.

The genes are TRBV5-1 and TRBJ1-1; 8 bases line up with TRBD1. There are 15 residues in the CDR3. Germline V gene sequence: CDR1 SGHRS, CDR2 YFSETQ. Trimming removed 0 bases from V and 4 bases from J; junction bases left unmatched: 5. The CDR3 DNA reads TGCGCCAGCAGCTTGGGCGGTACAGGGGGCACTGAAGCTTTCTTT. Translated, it gives CASSLGGTGGTEAFF.

The rearrangement links TRBV6-1 to TRBJ1-6; a possible D gene is TRBD1 (5 bases). The CDR3 loop spans 15 amino acids. Germline assignment: CDR1 MNHNS and CDR2 SASEGT. V gave up 2 bases and J gave up 8 bases, with 13 bases separating them. CDR3 coding DNA: TGTGCCAGCAGTGAATATTTGGGGGGTTATTCACCCCTCCACTTT. It yields the protein CASSEYLGGYSPLHF.

The chain recombines TRBV9 with TRBJ2-7, with TRBD1 matching over 8 bases. The CDR3 loop spans 14 amino acids. CDR1 is SGDLS, CDR2 YYNGEE, per germline. The junction had 8 bases not matched to a gene; V was cut back by 4 bases and J by 5 bases. CDR3 protein: CASSFRTGWNEQYF. CDR3 bases: TGTGCCAGCAGCTTTCGGACAGGGTGGAACGAGCAGTACTTC.

The gene calls are TRBV6-5 and TRBJ2-7; D perhaps matches TRBD2 (6 bases). Looked up from germline, CDR1 is MNHEY and CDR2 is SVGAGI. The CDR3 contains 13 residues. Trimming shortened V by 5 bases and J by 3 bases, and 11 bases separated the two germline ends. As DNA, the CDR3 is TGTGCCAGCAGTCCCTGGCGGGGCTACGAGCAGTACTTC. Protein: CASSPWRGYEQYF.

The gene calls are TRBV4-1 and TRBJ1-2; the D gene is possibly TRBD1 (6 bases). Germline CDR1 reads MGHRA; CDR2 reads YSYEKL. This CDR3 contains 16 residues. V dropped 1 base and J dropped 5 bases, with 17 bases sitting between them. The CDR3 coding sequence is TGCGCCAGCAGCCAAGGCCGACCGACAGGAACTTATGGCTACACCTTC. Encoded protein: CASSQGRPTGTYGYTF.

The chain combines TRBV5-6 with TRBJ2-7; possible D gene TRBD1, 6 bases. Germline V lookup: CDR1 SGHDT, CDR2 YYEEEE. The CDR3 loop spans 15 amino acids. With 3 bases removed from V and 2 bases from J, the gap between germline ends came to 15 bases. This chain's CDR3 is CASSYRDTLTYEQYF. CDR3 nucleotides: TGTGCCAGCAGCTACCGGGACACCTTAACCTACGAGCAGTACTTC.

DNA for the CDR3: TGTGCCAGCAGCCAGGGGATGAACACTGAAGCTTTCTTT. It encodes CASSQGMNTEAFF. The chain recombines TRBV7-3 with TRBJ1-1; D might be TRBD1 (6 bases). The germline CDR1 and CDR2 sequences are SGHTA and FQGTGA. The V end was cut by 5 bases, the J end by 0 bases, with 7 bases between. The CDR3 extends over 13 amino acids.

J is TRBJ2-7 and V is TRBV28, with D possibly TRBD1 on 6 matching bases. The germline V gene has CDR1 MDHEN and CDR2 SYDVKM. CDR3 length equals 15 residues. Trimming took off 6 bases at V and 4 bases at J, with 19 bases between the two ends. This chain's CDR3 is CASSWGSGQIYEQYF. Written as DNA, the CDR3 is TGTGCCAGCAGCTGGGGATCGGGACAAATTTACGAGCAGTACTTC.

The genes are TRBV28 and TRBJ2-3; no firm D call. The CDR3 length is 10 residues. Germline lookup yields CDR1 MDHEN and CDR2 SYDVKM. V lost 10 bases and J lost 7, with 9 bases in between. The DNA of the CDR3 is TGTGCCACCCGCAGGAATACGCAGTATTTT. The encoded protein is CATRRNTQYF.

The chain combines TRBV2 with TRBJ1-2, with 9 nucleotides matching TRBD1. The germline CDR1 and CDR2 sequences are SNHLY and FYNNEI. The CDR3 runs to 15 residues. Trimming at V came to 5 bases and at J to 7 bases, leaving 11 bases not matched to a gene. CDR3 DNA: TGTGCCAGCAGTTCACAGACAGGGGGGAAAAGTGGCTACACCTTC. Protein product: CASSSQTGGKSGYTF.

The chain links TRBV7-2 to TRBJ2-7, with D possibly being TRBD1 (6 bases). V gave up 1 base and J gave up 0 bases, with 19 bases separating them. The length of the CDR3 is 18 residues. The germline gives CDR1 SGHTA, CDR2 FQGNSA. The CDR3 spells CASSLVQVQGPSSYEQYF. The CDR3 DNA follows: TGTGCCAGCAGCTTAGTCCAGGTGCAGGGGCCGAGCTCCTACGAGCAGTACTTC.

The CDR3 loop is CASSYEALAGGEYF. The CDR3 DNA is TGTGCCAGCAGCTACGAAGCATTAGCGGGGGGGGAGTACTTC. The chain uses TRBV11-2 and TRBJ2-7; 11 positions match TRBD2. CDR1 is SGHAT and CDR2 is FQNNGV in the germline V gene. Losses at the gene ends were 4 bases for V and 11 bases for J; bases not matched to a gene: 10. CDR3 size: 14 residues.

The chain employs TRBV10-3 and TRBJ1-5; a possible D gene is TRBD1 (5 bases). With 9 bases removed from V and 6 bases from J, the gap between germline ends came to 15 bases. The length of the CDR3 is 13 residues. Germline loops: CDR1 ENHRY, CDR2 SYGVKD. The CDR3 bases are TGTGCCATTGGCGGGGGGGGTGGTCAGCCCCAGCATTTT. Translation: CAIGGGGGQPQHF.

This clone has only one observation. The CDR3 here is CASSFFGQQETQYF. DNA for the CDR3: TGTGCCAGCAGCTTCTTTGGACAGCAAGAGACCCAGTACTTC. This sequence joins TRBV7-6 and TRBJ2-5; D is perhaps TRBD1 (6 bases). Germline V gene lookup returns CDR1 SGHVS and CDR2 FNYEAQ. Trimming took off 3 bases at V and 2 bases at J, with 10 bases between the two ends. There are 14 residues in the CDR3.

This rearrangement joins TRBV6-5 to TRBJ2-1; TRBD2 is a possible D gene (7 bases). CDR1 MNHEY and CDR2 SVGAGI come from the germline V gene. V gave up 2 bases and J gave up 6 bases, with 14 bases separating them. The CDR3 loop spans 15 amino acids. The CDR3 DNA follows: TGTGCCAGCAGTTACGGTGCGGGGGCAAGCAATGAGCAGTTCTTC. Protein product: CASSYGAGASNEQFF.

This clone was seen only once. The chain has TRBV27 and TRBJ2-7; D is perhaps TRBD1 (5 bases). There are 12 residues in the CDR3. CDR1 and CDR2 (germline): MNHEY, SMNVEV (reference sequence). V was shortened by 6 bases and J by 1 base, with 7 bases between the two germline ends. The CDR3 DNA sequence: TGTGCCAGCAGGACAGAATCCTACGAGCAGTACTTC. It translates to CASRTESYEQYF.

The chain uses TRBV25-1 and TRBJ1-1, with 7 bases matching TRBD1. The ends lost 8 bases at V and 1 base at J; junction bases unmatched: 10. Germline CDR1 and CDR2: MGHDK and SYGVNS. The CDR3 consists of 15 residues. CDR3 DNA: TGTGCCAGCCGAACAACAGGGGCAAGGAACACTGAAGCTTTCTTT. It is translated as CASRTTGARNTEAFF.

The genes are TRBV9 and TRBJ2-7; 11 nucleotides align to TRBD2. V lost 3 bases, J lost 6 bases, and 2 bases stayed unmatched. The CDR3 loop spans 13 amino acids. CDR1 SGDLS and CDR2 YYNGEE come from the germline V gene. The CDR3 DNA reads TGTGCCAGCAGCGAGGGGACTAGCGGCGAGCAGTACTTC. Residues: CASSEGTSGEQYF.

Only a few counts were recorded for this clone. The chain carries TRBV4-2 and TRBJ2-7; 10 positions agree with TRBD2. This CDR3 has 18 amino acids. V gave up 4 bases and J gave up 2 bases; unmatched junction bases: 14. Looked up from germline, CDR1 is LGHNA and CDR2 is YNFKEQ. The CDR3 DNA sequence: TGTGCCAGCAGCCCCGGGGGCACTAGCGGGGATTCTACCTACGAGCAGTACTTC. Amino acid sequence: CASSPGGTSGDSTYEQYF.

The chain has TRBV18 and TRBJ1-2; TRBD1 matches at 11 bases. The ends lost 6 bases at V and 6 bases at J; junction bases unmatched: 6. Per the germline V gene, CDR1 is KGHSH and CDR2 is LQKENI. The CDR3 loop spans 14 amino acids. The chain's CDR3 is CASSPGTGGHGYTF. The CDR3, as DNA: TGTGCCAGCTCCCCAGGGACAGGGGGTCATGGCTACACCTTC.

The CDR3 region has the DNA TGTGCCAGCAGCTTGGGTGGGCAGGGGGATGAGCAGTTCTTC. This sequence encodes CASSLGGQGDEQFF. The V gene is TRBV5-6, the J gene TRBJ2-1; the match to TRBD1 covers 7 bases. The germline V gene has CDR1 SGHDT and CDR2 YYEEEE. Losses at the gene ends were 0 bases for V and 8 bases for J; bases not matched to a gene: 5. The CDR3 length is 14 residues.

The rearrangement links TRBV19 to TRBJ2-1; 7 bases fit TRBD1. Germline V CDR1 and CDR2: LNHDA, SQIVND (reference sequence). The CDR3 sequence is 11 residues long. Trimming cost V 5 bases and J 9 bases; bases outside gene matches: 1. The CDR3 sequence: CASSDRVEQFF. In DNA form, the CDR3 reads TGTGCCAGTAGTGACAGGGTTGAGCAGTTCTTC.

This clone was seen once. In nucleotides, the CDR3 is TGCAGCGTGGGGGGGGCTAGCGGGAAAACAGATACGCAGTATTTT. Amino acids: CSVGGASGKTDTQYF. The rearrangement uses TRBV29-1 and TRBJ2-3; the match to TRBD2 covers 9 bases. V lost 6 bases to trimming and J lost 3 bases; unmatched junction nucleotides: 10. The CDR3 consists of 15 residues. Germline V lookup: CDR1 SQVTM, CDR2 ANQGSEA.